This record concerns one TCR beta chain sequence. From germline, CDR1 is SGHTA and CDR2 FQGNSA. CDR3 length: 13 amino acids. This entry comes from a study of monozygotic twins with inflammatory bowel disease. The draw for each donor consisted of a single 2.5 ml blood sample. Input per TCR library consisted of around 3,700 ng of total RNA. A template switching step added UMIs, each with a 6-nucleotide sample barcode. Reanalyzing the 5' RACE reads, TCRdb keeps one entry per CDR3 protein, without DNA. This specimen shows some 200,000 distinct CDR3 sequences; the ten leading clones hold less than 2%. The rearrangement links TRBV7-2 to TRBJ1-5. The sequenced sample consisted of blood. This receptor was identified in a human donor with ulcerative colitis or Crohn's disease, or a healthy co-twin of an affected twin (not recorded which). The CDR3 protein is CASSQTLEQPQHF.